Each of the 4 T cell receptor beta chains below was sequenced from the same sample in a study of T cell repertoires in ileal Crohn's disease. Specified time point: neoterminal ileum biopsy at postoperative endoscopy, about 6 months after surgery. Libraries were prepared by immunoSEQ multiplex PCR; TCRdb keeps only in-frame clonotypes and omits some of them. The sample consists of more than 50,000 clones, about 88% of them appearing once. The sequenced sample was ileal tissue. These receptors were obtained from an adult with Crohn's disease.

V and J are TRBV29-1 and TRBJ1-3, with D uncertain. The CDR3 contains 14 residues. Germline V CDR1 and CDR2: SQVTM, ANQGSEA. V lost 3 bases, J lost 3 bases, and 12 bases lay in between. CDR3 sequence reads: CSVDPAGDGNTIYF. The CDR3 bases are TGCAGCGTTGATCCAGCCGGAGATGGAAACACCATATATTTT.

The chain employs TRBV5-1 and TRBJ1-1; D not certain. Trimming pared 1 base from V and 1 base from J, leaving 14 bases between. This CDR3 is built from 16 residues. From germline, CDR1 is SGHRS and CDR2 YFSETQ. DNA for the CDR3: TGCGCCAGCAGCTTGAACACAATGACTTCGAACACTGAAGCTTTCTTT. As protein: CASSLNTMTSNTEAFF.

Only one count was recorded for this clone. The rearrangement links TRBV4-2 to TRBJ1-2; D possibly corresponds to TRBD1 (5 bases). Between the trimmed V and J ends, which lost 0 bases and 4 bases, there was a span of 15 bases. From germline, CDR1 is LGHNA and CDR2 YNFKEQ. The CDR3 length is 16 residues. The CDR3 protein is CASSQDAYGALYGYTF. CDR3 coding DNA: TGTGCCAGCAGCCAAGATGCCTATGGGGCACTCTATGGCTACACCTTC.

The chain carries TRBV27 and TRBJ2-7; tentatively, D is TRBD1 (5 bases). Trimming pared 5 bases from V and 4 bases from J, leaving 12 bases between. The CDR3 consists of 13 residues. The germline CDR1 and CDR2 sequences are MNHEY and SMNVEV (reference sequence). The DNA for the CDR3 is TGTGCCAGCAGTAATGGGGCAGTATACGAGCAGTACTTC. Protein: CASSNGAVYEQYF.